What follows are 3 T cell receptor beta chains derived from one specimen sequenced in a study of graft-versus-host responses after intestinal transplantation. Some clones are missing from TCRdb's copy, which holds only in-frame ones; the method was immunoSEQ multiplex PCR. The sample has about 54,000 clones, more than 80% seen once. Sequenced material: PBMCs, taken 662 days after intestinal transplant. The receptor set was obtained from a human patient who received an intestinal transplant, so some T cells may come from the graft donor.

This clone was seen just once. This sequence joins TRBV6-5 and TRBJ2-7; D is perhaps TRBD1 or TRBD2 (5 bases each). V dropped 6 bases and J dropped 5 bases, with 8 bases sitting between them. CDR1 is MNHEY and CDR2 is SVGAGI in the germline V gene. CDR3 size: 11 residues. DNA of the CDR3: TGTGCCAGCAGGCGAGGGGACGAGCAGTACTTC. Translating it yields CASRRGDEQYF.

This sequence joins TRBV19 and TRBJ2-1; 11 bases are a match to TRBD2. The germline V gene encodes CDR1 LNHDA and CDR2 SQIVND (reference sequence). There are 14 residues in the CDR3. V trimming: 4 bases; J trimming: 6 bases; junction bases outside the gene matches: 2. The CDR3 DNA reads TGTGCCAGTAGTACCGGGACTAGCGGCAATGAGCAGTTCTTC. Protein sequence: CASSTGTSGNEQFF.

The V and J genes are TRBV6-6 and TRBJ1-6; no definite D call. V was shortened by 2 bases and J by 8 bases, with 4 bases between the two germline ends. Germline V gene lookup returns CDR1 MNHNY and CDR2 SVGAGI (reference sequence). CDR3 length: 12 amino acids. The chain's CDR3 is CASSYGDSPLHF. CDR3 sequence (DNA): TGTGCCAGCAGTTACGGGGATTCACCCCTCCACTTT.